A single sample is the source of the 12 T cell receptor beta chains below, sequenced in a study of blood T cell repertoires in COVID-19. Only in-frame clones appear in the TCRdb table, and some are missing; sequencing was by immunoSEQ multiplex PCR. This table has about 180,000 clones, over 75% appearing once. Material: peripheral blood. These receptors were collected from a man in his sixties with acute or convalescent COVID-19.

The chain recombines TRBV10-1 with TRBJ1-1; 7 nucleotides line up with TRBD1. Germline CDR1 reads WNHNN; CDR2 reads SYGVQD (reference sequence). The CDR3 consists of 21 residues. Losses at the gene ends were 5 bases for V and 6 bases for J; bases not matched to a gene: 30. CDR3 sequence (DNA): TGCGCCAGCAGTCTTATAAGGACAGGCACTAAACATTATTCCATTACCGCTGAAGCTTTCTTT. Translating gives CASSLIRTGTKHYSITAEAFF.

This sequence joins TRBV4-1 and TRBJ2-1; the match to TRBD2 covers 13 bases. CDR1 is MGHRA, CDR2 YSYEKL, per germline. V was clipped by 4 bases and J by 7 bases; unmatched bases: 13. The CDR3 contains 18 residues. The CDR3 reads CASSPRASGTSGVNEQFF. Written as DNA, the CDR3 is TGCGCCAGCAGCCCAAGGGCGTCTGGGACTAGCGGGGTTAATGAGCAGTTCTTC.

This clone was picked up one time. This rearrangement joins TRBV19 to TRBJ1-2; 7 positions match TRBD1. Per the germline V gene, CDR1 is LNHDA and CDR2 is SQIVND (reference sequence). Trimming removed 6 bases from V and 5 bases from J; junction bases left unmatched: 18. The length of the CDR3 is 17 residues. Written as DNA, the CDR3 is TGTGCCAGTAGAGGACTGTCCGGGACAGTCCTTGCTTATGGCTACACCTTC. Residues: CASRGLSGTVLAYGYTF.

For the CDR3, the DNA is TGTGCCAGCAGTGAATCGAGCTCTGGAAACACCATATATTTT. Residues: CASSESSSGNTIYF. This rearrangement joins TRBV2 to TRBJ1-3; D call uncertain. V lost 2 bases, J lost 0 bases, and 5 bases lay in between. The CDR3 totals 14 residues. Germline V CDR1 and CDR2: SNHLY, FYNNEI.

The chain joins TRBV2 to TRBJ2-1, with a weak D call TRBD2 (5 bases). This CDR3 is 13 amino acids long. Germline V lookup: CDR1 SNHLY, CDR2 FYNNEI. V was clipped by 10 bases and J by 2 bases, with 12 bases between them. The CDR3 coding sequence is TGTGCCACCCCAGCGGAGACCTACAATGAGCAGTTCTTC. Protein: CATPAETYNEQFF.

In DNA, the CDR3 is TGTGCCAGCAGTTACTCATTTTTCGGCACAGATACGCAGTATTTT. This encodes CASSYSFFGTDTQYF. The chain combines TRBV6-2 or TRBV6-3 with TRBJ2-3; D gene ambiguous. This CDR3 spans 15 amino acids. V was shortened by 0 bases and J by 1 base, with 8 bases between the two germline ends. Germline V gives CDR1 MNHEY, CDR2 SVGEGT.

The rearrangement uses TRBV11-1 and TRBJ2-7; D ambiguous. This CDR3 spans 12 amino acids. Trimming shortened V by 5 bases and J by 4 bases, and 9 bases separated the two germline ends. Germline assignment: CDR1 SGHAT and CDR2 FQDESV (reference sequence). The CDR3 coding sequence is TGTGCCAGCAGCCAGTCAGGATACGAGCAGTACTTC. It is translated as CASSQSGYEQYF. The complete variable domain, with remaining parts taken from reference TRBV11-1 and TRBJ2-7, reads EAEVAQSPRYKITEKSQAVAFWCDPISGHATLYWYRQILGQGPELLVQFQDESVVDDSQLPKDRFSAERLKGVDSTLKIQPAELGDSAMYLCASSQSGYEQYFGPGTRLTVT.

The J gene is TRBJ2-7, the V gene TRBV7-9; 8 bases line up with TRBD2. V was clipped by 5 bases and J by 3 bases; unmatched bases: 12. Germline values: CDR1 SEHNR, CDR2 FQNEAQ (reference sequence). The CDR3 runs 16 residues. CDR3 coding DNA: TGTGCCAGCAGCCCCCCGGACCAGCGGGAGATCTACGAGCAGTACTTC. Its translation: CASSPPDQREIYEQYF.

This chain joins TRBV4-3 and TRBJ1-6; TRBD1 matches at 8 bases. The CDR3 has 18 residues. After removal of 0 bases from V and 9 bases from J, the junction contained 13 bases not matched to a gene. Germline V gene data show CDR1 as LGHNA and CDR2 as YSLEER. Here the CDR3 DNA reads TGCGCCAGCAGCCAAGATCTCAGCAGGGGGCGGAATAGTTCACCCCTCCACTTT. Translating gives CASSQDLSRGRNSSPLHF.

This chain joins TRBV24-1 and TRBJ2-5, with TRBD2 matching 8 bases. J lost 4 bases, V lost 3 bases, and 0 bases had no gene match. Germline V gene sequence: CDR1 KGHDR, CDR2 SFDVKD. The CDR3 is 13 residues long. CDR3 amino acids: CATSDREGETQYF. CDR3 in DNA: TGTGCCACCAGTGATCGGGAGGGAGAGACCCAGTACTTC.

The chain combines TRBV4-3 with TRBJ2-7, with TRBD2 identical over 7 bases. The CDR3 extends over 13 amino acids. The junction had 3 bases not matched to a gene; V was cut back by 4 bases and J by 3 bases. In germline, CDR1 is LGHNA, CDR2 YSLEER. The CDR3 DNA reads TGCGCCAGCAGCCCTGGACTAGGCTACGAGCAGTACTTC. Its translation: CASSPGLGYEQYF.

The rearrangement joins TRBV10-3 to TRBJ1-4; the match to TRBD1 covers 10 bases. Trimming cost V 4 bases and J 10 bases; bases outside gene matches: 9. Germline V gives CDR1 ENHRY, CDR2 SYGVKD. This CDR3 contains 15 residues. The CDR3 here is CAISAKGDRGGKLFF. The DNA of the CDR3 is TGTGCCATCAGTGCCAAGGGGGACAGGGGAGGAAAACTGTTTTTT.